The 8 T cell receptor beta chains below come from one sample, sequenced in a study of T cells in Graves' hyperthyroidism and ophthalmopathy. From RNA transcripts, TCR beta CDR3 regions were amplified. TCR CDR3 regions were first amplified by RT-PCR with HTBI primers. TCRdb called the multiplex PCR reads again in MiXCR, with one record for every CDR3 protein. The sample lists 250,000 to 300,000 distinct CDR3 sequences, about 14% occurring once. Specimen: blood. Receptors were obtained from a woman aged 40 to 50 with Graves' hyperthyroidism that later progressed to Graves' ophthalmopathy.

As to this clonotype: It may be a read error: a sequence one base away is much more abundant. This chain joins TRBV25-1 and TRBJ2-1; 9 bases align to TRBD1. CDR1 and CDR2 (germline): MGHDK, SYGVNS. The CDR3 runs 15 residues. The CDR3 is CASSETGQGNNERFF. Written as DNA, the CDR3 is TGTGCCAGCAGTGAGACGGGACAGGGAAACAATGAGCGGTTCTTC.

This clonotype has at least ten counts. This rearrangement joins TRBV11-2 to TRBJ1-5, with unresolved D. CDR1 SGHAT and CDR2 FQNNGV come from the germline V gene. This CDR3 is built from 12 residues. Trimming cost V 3 bases and J 4 bases, with 4 bases left between them. For the CDR3, the DNA is TGTGCCAGCAGCTTTACGAATCAGCCCCAGCATTTT. This sequence encodes CASSFTNQPQHF.

This clonotype showed up many times. For the CDR3, the DNA is TGTGCCAGCAGTGAATGGGTAGGGGGCGTTACGCAGTATTTT. Translation: CASSEWVGGVTQYF. J is TRBJ2-3 and V is TRBV6-1; 7 positions agree with TRBD1. Trimming cost V 2 bases and J 8 bases; bases outside gene matches: 7. The germline CDR1 and CDR2 sequences are MNHNS and SASEGT. This CDR3 comprises 14 residues.

This clonotype was counted at least ten times. V and J are TRBV10-3 and TRBJ2-1, with 7 bases fitting TRBD1. This CDR3 contains 13 residues. Germline CDR1 reads ENHRY; CDR2 reads SYGVKD. The trim removed 5 bases at V and 6 bases at J, leaving 4 bases unmatched. The CDR3, as DNA: TGTGCCATCAGTCCACAGGGGCCCAATGAGCAGTTCTTC. Translation gives CAISPQGPNEQFF.

Ten or more counts support this clonotype. The genes are TRBV27 and TRBJ2-1; 7 bases are a match to TRBD2. The V gene's germline CDR1 is MNHEY and CDR2 SMNVEV (reference sequence). The ends lost 5 bases at V and 8 bases at J; junction bases unmatched: 3. The CDR3 runs 12 residues. CDR3 DNA: TGTGCCAGCAGTCCCCGGGAGGATGAGCAGTTCTTC. Translation: CASSPREDEQFF.

The chain combines TRBV24-1 with TRBJ2-7; TRBD2 matches 13 bases. Germline assignment: CDR1 KGHDR and CDR2 SFDVKD. This CDR3 has 16 amino acids. V dropped 4 bases and J dropped 5; count of bases not matched to a gene: 7. The CDR3 here is CATSDLGLAGNHEQYF. In nucleotides, the CDR3 is TGTGCCACCAGTGACCTGGGACTAGCGGGAAATCACGAGCAGTACTTC.

In its sample, this clonotype was seen a few times. The genes are TRBV6-5 and TRBJ2-5; D is unclear. V gave up 2 bases and J gave up 5 bases, with 6 bases separating them. CDR1 and CDR2 from the germline V gene are MNHEY and SVGAGI. CDR3 length: 12 residues. The CDR3 reads CASSYNAETQYF. Here the CDR3 DNA reads TGTGCCAGCAGTTACAACGCGGAGACCCAGTACTTC.

The genes are TRBV6-1 and TRBJ1-1; TRBD1 matches at 8 bases. With V trimmed by 6 bases and J by 6 bases, 6 bases remained unmatched. The CDR3 sequence is 13 residues long. The germline gives CDR1 MNHNS, CDR2 SASEGT. CDR3 amino acids: CASRQQGVAEAFF. The CDR3 DNA reads TGTGCCAGCAGGCAACAGGGGGTCGCTGAAGCTTTCTTT.